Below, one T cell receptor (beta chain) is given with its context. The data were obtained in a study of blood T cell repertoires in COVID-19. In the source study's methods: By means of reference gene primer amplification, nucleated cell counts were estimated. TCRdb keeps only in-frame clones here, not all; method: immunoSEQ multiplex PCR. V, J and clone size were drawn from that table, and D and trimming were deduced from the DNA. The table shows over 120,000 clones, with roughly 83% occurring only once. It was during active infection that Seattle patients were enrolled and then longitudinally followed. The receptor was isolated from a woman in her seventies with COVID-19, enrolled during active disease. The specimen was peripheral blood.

The DNA for the CDR3 is TGTGCCAGCAGCCAAGCCCCCCAGGGGTCAAGAGGCTACACCTTC. Its protein product is CASSQAPQGSRGYTF. This chain links TRBV3-1 (or the pseudogene TRBV3-2) with TRBJ1-2, with D possibly being TRBD1 (6 bases). V was clipped by 1 base and J by 8 bases, with 17 bases between them. The CDR3 totals 15 residues. Germline V lookup: CDR1 LGHDT, CDR2 YNNKEL (reference sequence).